This T cell receptor beta chain comes out of a study of PD-1 blockade in classical Hodgkin lymphoma. The time point here: cycle 4 day 1 (C4D1), after less than 7 weeks of nivolumab. Autologous stem cell transplantation was followed by relapse in every patient, and brentuximab vedotin exposure varied. Isolated CD8+ T cells were derived from thawed PBMCs through magnetic negative selection. With V trimmed by 4 bases and J by 0 bases, 1 base remained unmatched. The CDR3 length is 14 residues. Germline loops: CDR1 SGHNT, CDR2 YYREEE (reference sequence). As regards this clone: The antigen is unknown.

Study results and limitations: The authors excluded patients who started nivolumab under 1 year after ASCT.

Assay used: immunoSEQ multiplex PCR; TCRdb lists only in-frame clones, some missing. The table has some 5,000 clones, 60% to 75% seen once. This sequence originates from a human donor with classical Hodgkin lymphoma. The sample was CD8+ T cells from blood, taken before the fourth cycle of nivolumab. V usage is TRBV5-4 and J usage is TRBJ2-1; 7 bases fit TRBD2. CDR3 DNA sequence: TGTGCCAGCAGCGGGGGGGGCTCCTACAATGAGCAGTTCTTC. Translated: CASSGGGSYNEQFF.